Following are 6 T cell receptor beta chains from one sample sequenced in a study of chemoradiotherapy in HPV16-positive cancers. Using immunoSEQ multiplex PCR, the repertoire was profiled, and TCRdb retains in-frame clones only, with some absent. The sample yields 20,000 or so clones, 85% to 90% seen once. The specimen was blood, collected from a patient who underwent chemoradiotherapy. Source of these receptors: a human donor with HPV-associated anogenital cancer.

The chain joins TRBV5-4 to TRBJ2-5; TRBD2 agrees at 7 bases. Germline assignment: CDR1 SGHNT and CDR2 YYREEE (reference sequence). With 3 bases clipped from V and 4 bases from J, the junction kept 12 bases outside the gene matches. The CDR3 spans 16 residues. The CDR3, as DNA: TGTGCCAGCAGCTCGGAACCTCTAGCGGAACTAGAGACCCAGTACTTC. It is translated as CASSSEPLAELETQYF.

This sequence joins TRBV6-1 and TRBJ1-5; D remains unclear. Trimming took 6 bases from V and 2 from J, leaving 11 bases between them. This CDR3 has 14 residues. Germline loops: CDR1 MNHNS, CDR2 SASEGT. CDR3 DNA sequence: TGTGCCAGCAGCCAATTAGTCGGCAATCAGCCCCAGCATTTT. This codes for CASSQLVGNQPQHF.

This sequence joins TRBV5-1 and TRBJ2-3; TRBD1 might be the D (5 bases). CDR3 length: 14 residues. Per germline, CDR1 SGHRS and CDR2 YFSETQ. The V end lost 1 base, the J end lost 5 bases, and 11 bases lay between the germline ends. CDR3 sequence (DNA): TGCGCCAGCAGCTTGAAAGGGGCAGAAGATACGCAGTATTTT. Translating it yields CASSLKGAEDTQYF. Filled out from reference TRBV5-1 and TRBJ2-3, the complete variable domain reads KAGVTQTPRYLIKTRGQQVTLSCSPISGHRSVSWYQQTPGQGLQFLFEYFSETQRNKGNFPGRFSGRQFSNSRSEMNVSTLELGDSALYLCASSLKGAEDTQYFGPGTRLTVL.

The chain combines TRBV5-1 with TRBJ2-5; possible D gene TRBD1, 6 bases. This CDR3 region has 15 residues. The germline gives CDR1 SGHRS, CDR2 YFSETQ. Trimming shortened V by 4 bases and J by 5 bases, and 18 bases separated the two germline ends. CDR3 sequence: CASSASGQSGETQYF. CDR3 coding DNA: TGCGCCAGCAGCGCGAGCGGACAGAGCGGTGAGACCCAGTACTTC.

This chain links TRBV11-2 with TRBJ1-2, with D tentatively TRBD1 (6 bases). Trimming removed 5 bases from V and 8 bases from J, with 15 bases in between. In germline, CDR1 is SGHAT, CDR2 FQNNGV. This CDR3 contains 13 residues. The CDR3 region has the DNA TGTGCCAGCAGCGCAACAGGGACTAGGGGCTACACCTTC. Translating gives CASSATGTRGYTF.

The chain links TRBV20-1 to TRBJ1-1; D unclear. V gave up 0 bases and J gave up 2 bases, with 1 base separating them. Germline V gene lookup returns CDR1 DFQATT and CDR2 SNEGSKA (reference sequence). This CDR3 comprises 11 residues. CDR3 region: CSARDNTEAFF. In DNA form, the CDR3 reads TGCAGTGCTAGAGACAACACTGAAGCTTTCTTT.